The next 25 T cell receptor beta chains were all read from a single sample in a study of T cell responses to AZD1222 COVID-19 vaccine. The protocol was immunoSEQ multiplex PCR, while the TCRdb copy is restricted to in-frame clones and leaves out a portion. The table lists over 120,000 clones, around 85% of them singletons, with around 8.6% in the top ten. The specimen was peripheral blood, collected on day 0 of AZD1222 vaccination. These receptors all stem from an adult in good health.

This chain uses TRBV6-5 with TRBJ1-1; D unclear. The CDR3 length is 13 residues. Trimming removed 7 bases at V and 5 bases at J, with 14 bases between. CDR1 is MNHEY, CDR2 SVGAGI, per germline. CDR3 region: CASNPGPGTEAFF. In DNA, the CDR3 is TGTGCCAGCAATCCTGGACCGGGTACTGAAGCTTTCTTT.

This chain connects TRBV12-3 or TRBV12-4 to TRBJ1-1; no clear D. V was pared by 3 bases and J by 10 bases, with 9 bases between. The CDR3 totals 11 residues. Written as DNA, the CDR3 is TGTGCCAGCAGTTTTGGCCCTAGAGCTTTCTTT. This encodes CASSFGPRAFF.

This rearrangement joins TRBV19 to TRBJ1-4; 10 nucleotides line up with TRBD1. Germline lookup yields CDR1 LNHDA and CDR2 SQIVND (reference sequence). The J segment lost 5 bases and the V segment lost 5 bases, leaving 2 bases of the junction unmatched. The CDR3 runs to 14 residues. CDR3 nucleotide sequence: TGTGCCAGTAGTTGGGACAGGGGAAATGAAAAACTGTTTTTT. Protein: CASSWDRGNEKLFF.

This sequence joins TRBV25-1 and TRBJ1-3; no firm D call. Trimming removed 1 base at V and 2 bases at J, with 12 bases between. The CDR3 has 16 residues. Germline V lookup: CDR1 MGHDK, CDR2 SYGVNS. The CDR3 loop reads CASSEWKYSTGNTIYF. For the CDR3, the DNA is TGTGCCAGCAGTGAATGGAAGTACAGCACTGGAAACACCATATATTTT. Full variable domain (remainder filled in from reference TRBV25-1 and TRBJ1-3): EADIYQTPRYLVIGTGKKITLECSQTMGHDKMYWYQQDPGMELHLIHYSYGVNSTEKGDLSSESTVSRIRTEHFPLTLESARPSHTSQYLCASSEWKYSTGNTIYFGEGSWLTVV.

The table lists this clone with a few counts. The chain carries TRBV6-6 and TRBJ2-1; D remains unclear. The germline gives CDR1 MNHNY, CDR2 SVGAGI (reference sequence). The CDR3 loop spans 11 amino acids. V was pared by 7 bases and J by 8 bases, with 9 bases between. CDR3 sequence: CASMRVDEQFF. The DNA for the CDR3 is TGTGCCAGCATGCGAGTGGATGAGCAGTTCTTC.

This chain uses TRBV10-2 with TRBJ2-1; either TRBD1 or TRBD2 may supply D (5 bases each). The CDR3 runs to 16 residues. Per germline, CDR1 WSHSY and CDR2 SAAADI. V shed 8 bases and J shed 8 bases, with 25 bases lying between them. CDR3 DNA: TGCGCCAGCCTGATGCCCGGGACGTCAAGGTCGTATGAGCAGTTCTTC. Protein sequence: CASLMPGTSRSYEQFF.

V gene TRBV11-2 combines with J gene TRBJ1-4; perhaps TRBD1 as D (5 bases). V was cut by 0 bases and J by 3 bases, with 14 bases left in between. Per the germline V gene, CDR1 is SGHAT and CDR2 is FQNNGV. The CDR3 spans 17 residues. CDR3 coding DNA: TGTGCCAGCAGCTTAGATCGGGCGCGAGGGGCTAATGAAAAACTGTTTTTT. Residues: CASSLDRARGANEKLFF.

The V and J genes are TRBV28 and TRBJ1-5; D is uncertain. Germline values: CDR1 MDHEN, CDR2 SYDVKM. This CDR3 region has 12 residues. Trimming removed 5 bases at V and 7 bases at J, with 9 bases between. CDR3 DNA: TGTGCCAGCAGTCCCCTTGTGCAGCCCCAGCATTTT. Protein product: CASSPLVQPQHF.

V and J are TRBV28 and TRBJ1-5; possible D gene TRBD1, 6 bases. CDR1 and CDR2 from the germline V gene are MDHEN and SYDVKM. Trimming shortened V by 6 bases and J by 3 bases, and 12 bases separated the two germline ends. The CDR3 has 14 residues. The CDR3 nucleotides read TGTGCCAGCAGCCGGACAGTTGACAATCAGCCCCAGCATTTT. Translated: CASSRTVDNQPQHF.

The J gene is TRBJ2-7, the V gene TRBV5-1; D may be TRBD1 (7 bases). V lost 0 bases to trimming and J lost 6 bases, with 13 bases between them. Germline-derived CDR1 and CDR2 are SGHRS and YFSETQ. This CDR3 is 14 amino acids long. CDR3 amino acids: CASSLVGRGVEQYF. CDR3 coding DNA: TGCGCCAGCAGCTTGGTAGGCAGGGGGGTCGAGCAGTACTTC.

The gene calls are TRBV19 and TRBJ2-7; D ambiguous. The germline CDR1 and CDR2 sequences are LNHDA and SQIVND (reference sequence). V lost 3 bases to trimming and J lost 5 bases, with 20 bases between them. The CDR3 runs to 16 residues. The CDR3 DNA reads TGTGCCAGTAGTATTAGTCTGGCGACCAAGTGGGACGAGCAGTACTTC. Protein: CASSISLATKWDEQYF.

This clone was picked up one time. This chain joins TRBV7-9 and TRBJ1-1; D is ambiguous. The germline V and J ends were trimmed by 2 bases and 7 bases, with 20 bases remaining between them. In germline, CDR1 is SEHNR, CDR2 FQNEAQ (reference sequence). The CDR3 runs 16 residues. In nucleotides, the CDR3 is TGTGCCAGCAGCTTAAGAATGCTTGGGCCGAAACATGAAGCTTTCTTT. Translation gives CASSLRMLGPKHEAFF. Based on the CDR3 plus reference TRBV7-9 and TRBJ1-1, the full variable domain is DTGVSQNPRHKITKRGQNVTFRCDPISEHNRLYWYRQTLGQGPEFLTYFQNEAQLEKSRLLSDRFSAERPKGSFSTLEIQRTEQGDSAMYLCASSLRMLGPKHEAFFGQGTRLTVV.

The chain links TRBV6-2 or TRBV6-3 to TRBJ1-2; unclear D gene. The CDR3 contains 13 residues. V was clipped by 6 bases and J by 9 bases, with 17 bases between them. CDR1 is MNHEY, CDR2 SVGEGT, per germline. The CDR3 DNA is TGTGCCAGCAGCCGTGACACCATCCCAAGCTACACCTTC. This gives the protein CASSRDTIPSYTF.

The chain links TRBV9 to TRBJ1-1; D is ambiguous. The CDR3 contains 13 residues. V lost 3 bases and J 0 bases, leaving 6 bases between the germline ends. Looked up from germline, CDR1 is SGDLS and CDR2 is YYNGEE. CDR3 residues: CASSGAVNTEAFF. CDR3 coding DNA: TGTGCCAGCAGCGGAGCAGTGAACACTGAAGCTTTCTTT. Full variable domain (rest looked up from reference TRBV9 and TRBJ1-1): DSGVTQTPKHLITATGQRVTLRCSPRSGDLSVYWYQQSLDQGLQFLIQYYNGEERAKGNILERFSAQQFPDLHSELNLSSLELGDSALYFCASSGAVNTEAFFGQGTRLTVV.

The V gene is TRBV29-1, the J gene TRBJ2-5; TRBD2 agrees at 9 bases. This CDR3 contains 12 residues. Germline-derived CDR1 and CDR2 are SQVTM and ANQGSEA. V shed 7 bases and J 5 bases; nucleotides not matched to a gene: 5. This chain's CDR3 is CSATSGLETQYF. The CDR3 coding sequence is TGCAGCGCAACTAGCGGGTTGGAGACCCAGTACTTC.

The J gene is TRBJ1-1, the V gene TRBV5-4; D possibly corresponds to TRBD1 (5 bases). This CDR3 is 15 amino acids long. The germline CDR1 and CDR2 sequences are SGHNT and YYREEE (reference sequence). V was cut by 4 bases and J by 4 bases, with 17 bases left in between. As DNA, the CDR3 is TGTGCCAGCAGCCCGACAACTGACAGCCTCACTGAAGCTTTCTTT. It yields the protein CASSPTTDSLTEAFF. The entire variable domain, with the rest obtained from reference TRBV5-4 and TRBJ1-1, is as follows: ETGVTQSPTHLIKTRGQQVTLRCSSQSGHNTVSWYQQALGQGPQFIFQYYREEENGRGNFPPRFSGLQFPNYSSELNVNALELDDSALYLCASSPTTDSLTEAFFGQGTRLTVV.

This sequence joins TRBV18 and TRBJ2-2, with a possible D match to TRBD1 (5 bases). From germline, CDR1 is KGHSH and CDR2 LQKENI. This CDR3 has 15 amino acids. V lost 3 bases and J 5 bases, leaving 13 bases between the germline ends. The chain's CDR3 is CASSPQGFRTGELFF. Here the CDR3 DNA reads TGTGCCAGCTCACCCCAGGGTTTTAGGACCGGGGAGCTGTTTTTT.

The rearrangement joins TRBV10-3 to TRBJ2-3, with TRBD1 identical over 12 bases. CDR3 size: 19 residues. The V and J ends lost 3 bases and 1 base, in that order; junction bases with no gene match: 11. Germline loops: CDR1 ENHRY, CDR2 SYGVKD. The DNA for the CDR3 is TGTGCCATCAGTGACCCTCGGTGGGACAGGGGGCAGGGCACAGATACGCAGTATTTT. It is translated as CAISDPRWDRGQGTDTQYF.

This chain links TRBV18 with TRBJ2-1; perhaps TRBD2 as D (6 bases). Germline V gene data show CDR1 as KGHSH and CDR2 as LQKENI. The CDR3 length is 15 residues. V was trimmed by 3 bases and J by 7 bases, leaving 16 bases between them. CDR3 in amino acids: CASSPGLTSSNEQFF. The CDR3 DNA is TGTGCCAGCTCACCTGGACTGACTAGTTCTAATGAGCAGTTCTTC. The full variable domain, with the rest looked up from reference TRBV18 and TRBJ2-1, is NAGVMQNPRHLVRRRGQEARLRCSPMKGHSHVYWYRQLPEEGLKFMVYLQKENIIDESGMPKERFSAEFPKEGPSILRIQQVVRGDSAAYFCASSPGLTSSNEQFFGPGTRLTVL.

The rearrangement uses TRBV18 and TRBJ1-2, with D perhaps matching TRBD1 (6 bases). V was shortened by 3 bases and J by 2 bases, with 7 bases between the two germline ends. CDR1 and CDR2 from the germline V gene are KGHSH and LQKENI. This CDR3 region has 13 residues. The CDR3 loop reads CASSPGANYGYTF. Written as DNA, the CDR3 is TGTGCCAGCTCACCGGGGGCCAACTATGGCTACACCTTC.

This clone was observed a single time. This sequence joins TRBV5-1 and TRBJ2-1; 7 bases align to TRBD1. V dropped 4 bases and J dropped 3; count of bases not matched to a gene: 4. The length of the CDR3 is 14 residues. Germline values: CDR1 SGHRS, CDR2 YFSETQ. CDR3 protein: CASSVRDSYNEQFF. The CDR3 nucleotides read TGCGCCAGCAGCGTCCGGGACAGCTACAATGAGCAGTTCTTC.

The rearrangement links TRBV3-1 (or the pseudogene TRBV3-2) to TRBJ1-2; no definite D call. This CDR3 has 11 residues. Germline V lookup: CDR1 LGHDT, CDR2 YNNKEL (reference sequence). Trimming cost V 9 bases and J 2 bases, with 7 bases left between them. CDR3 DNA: TGTGCCAGAGACGGGAACTATGGCTACACCTTC. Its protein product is CARDGNYGYTF.

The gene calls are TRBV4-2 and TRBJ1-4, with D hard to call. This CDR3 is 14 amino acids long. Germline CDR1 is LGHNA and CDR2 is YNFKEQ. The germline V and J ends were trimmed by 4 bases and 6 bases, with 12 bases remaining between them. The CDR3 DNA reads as TGTGCCAGCAGCCGAGGGTCAAACGATGAAAAACTGTTTTTT. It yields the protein CASSRGSNDEKLFF.

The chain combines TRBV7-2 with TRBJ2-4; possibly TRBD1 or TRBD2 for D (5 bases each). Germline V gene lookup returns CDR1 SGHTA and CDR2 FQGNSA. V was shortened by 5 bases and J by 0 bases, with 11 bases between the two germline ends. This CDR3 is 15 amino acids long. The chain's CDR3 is CASSGTSSAKNIQYF. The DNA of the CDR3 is TGTGCCAGCAGCGGGACCTCTTCAGCCAAAAACATTCAGTACTTC.

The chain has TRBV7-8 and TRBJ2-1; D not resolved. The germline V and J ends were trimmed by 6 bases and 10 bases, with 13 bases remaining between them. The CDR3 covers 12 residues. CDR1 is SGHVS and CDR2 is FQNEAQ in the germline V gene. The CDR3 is CASRVVAQEQFF. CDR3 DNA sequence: TGTGCCAGCAGGGTGGTAGCCCAAGAGCAGTTCTTC.